These T cell receptor beta chains were read from a single sample in a study of blood T cell repertoires in COVID-19. This table comes from immunoSEQ multiplex PCR, and its TCRdb copy is limited to in-frame clones, with some not included. The sample shows about 200,000 clones, roughly 88% of them seen only once. The sequencing input was PBMCs or T cells enriched from blood (not recorded which). The receptor set was obtained from a man aged 40-55 years with acute COVID-19. The CDR3 runs from the conserved cysteine through the conserved F or W. The D gene is left open where the match is weak. Rows give clone size only sometimes, using once, few, many, or a class for an expanded clone.

CDR3	DNA	size	J	D	V
CASSIEGDDSNQPQHF	TGTGCCAGCAGCATCGAGGGCGACGATAGCAATCAGCCCCAGCATTTT	NA	TRBJ1-5	NA	TRBV9
CASSLRTSGKVADTQYF	TGTGCCAGCAGTCTCCGGACTAGCGGGAAAGTTGCGGATACGCAGTATTTT	NA	TRBJ2-3	TRBD2	TRBV5-6
CASSSPGAGANTGELFF	TGCGCCAGCAGCTCCCCCGGCGCGGGTGCGAACACCGGGGAGCTGTTTTTT	NA	TRBJ2-2	NA	TRBV5-1
CASSIVTDTGELFF	TGTGCCAGTAGTATAGTAACAGACACCGGGGAGCTGTTTTTT	NA	TRBJ2-2	NA	TRBV19
CASSFILGPGELFF	TGTGCCAGCAGTTTTATCCTAGGTCCCGGGGAGCTGTTTTTT	NA	TRBJ2-2	NA	TRBV27
CASIPSGGDNSPLHF	TGTGCCAGCATCCCTAGTGGGGGCGATAATTCACCCCTCCACTTT	NA	TRBJ1-6	NA	TRBV2
CASSPLGQGVGNEQFF	TGCGCCAGCAGCCCATTGGGACAGGGCGTTGGGAATGAGCAGTTCTTC	NA	TRBJ2-1	TRBD1	TRBV5-1
CASSQGAGVLSYEQYF	TGCGCCAGCAGCCAAGGAGCGGGGGTTCTCTCCTACGAGCAGTACTTC	NA	TRBJ2-7	TRBD2	TRBV4-3
CASSLERGGDIQYF	TGTGCCAGCAGCTTAGAGCGGGGTGGAGACATTCAGTACTTC	NA	TRBJ2-4	NA	TRBV12-1
CASRGTAYQPQHF	TGTGCCAGTAGGGGGACAGCCTATCAGCCCCAGCATTTT	NA	TRBJ1-5	TRBD1	TRBV19
CASSDRNRGGDTQYF	TGTGCCAGCAGTGACCGGAACAGGGGGGGGGATACGCAGTATTTT	NA	TRBJ2-3	NA	TRBV6-1
CASSPPLAGGNNEQFF	TGTGCCAGCTCACCACCGTTGGCGGGAGGAAACAATGAGCAGTTCTTC	NA	TRBJ2-1	TRBD2	TRBV18
CASSTPGVSNQPQHF	TGTGCCAGCAGTACCCCGGGGGTAAGCAATCAGCCCCAGCATTTT	NA	TRBJ1-5	NA	TRBV28
CASSLEPALGREQYF	TGTGCCAGCAGCTTGGAGCCAGCGTTGGGTCGAGAGCAGTACTTC	NA	TRBJ2-7	NA	TRBV5-4
CASSWAASYNEQFF	TGTGCCAGCAGCTGGGCAGCTTCCTACAATGAGCAGTTCTTC	NA	TRBJ2-1	NA	TRBV5-5
CAITGTGPNTEAFF	TGTGCCATCACGGGGACAGGGCCGAACACTGAAGCTTTCTTT	once	TRBJ1-1	TRBD1	TRBV10-3
CASSYTGTSGRVSTDTQYF	TGTGCCAGCAGTTACACCGGGACTAGCGGGAGGGTGAGCACAGATACGCAGTATTTT	NA	TRBJ2-3	TRBD2	TRBV6-2/TRBV6-3
CASSLARGIQETQYF	TGTGCCAGCAGCTTAGCGCGAGGGATACAAGAGACCCAGTACTTC	NA	TRBJ2-5	NA	TRBV7-9
CASSLSRSFNYGYTF	TGTGCCAGCAGTTTATCCCGGTCCTTTAACTATGGCTACACCTTC	once	TRBJ1-2	NA	TRBV27
CASKSSGSAGELFF	TGTGCCAGCAAATCTAGCGGGAGTGCCGGGGAGCTGTTTTTT	NA	TRBJ2-2	TRBD2	TRBV2
CASSMGLAGGLELFF	TGTGCCAGTAGTATGGGACTAGCGGGAGGGTTGGAGCTGTTTTTT	NA	TRBJ2-2	TRBD2	TRBV19
CASSIDRSRGEKLFF	TGTGCCAGTAGTATAGATCGGTCGCGAGGTGAAAAACTGTTTTTT	NA	TRBJ1-4	NA	TRBV19
CASSSGGTRKETQYF	TGTGCCAGCAGCTCCGGGGGGACTAGGAAAGAGACCCAGTACTTC	NA	TRBJ2-5	TRBD2	TRBV7-9
CASSSRDWEQYF	TGTGCCAGCAGTTCCAGGGACTGGGAGCAGTACTTC	NA	TRBJ2-7	NA	TRBV27
CASSPGLAGGRSSYEQYF	TGTGCCAGCAGCCCCGGACTAGCGGGAGGCCGAAGCTCCTACGAGCAGTACTTC	NA	TRBJ2-7	TRBD2	TRBV5-4
CASSLVTAITEAFF	TGTGCCAGCAGCTTAGTAACAGCTATTACTGAAGCTTTCTTT	NA	TRBJ1-1	NA	TRBV7-8
CASSLDVGGGNEQFF	TGTGCCAGCAGCTTAGATGTCGGGGGTGGGAATGAGCAGTTCTTC	once	TRBJ2-1	NA	TRBV7-9
CASTYRALNTEAFF	TGTGCCAGCACCTACAGGGCCTTGAACACTGAAGCTTTCTTT	NA	TRBJ1-1	NA	TRBV2
CASSSPRANTEAFF	TGCGCCAGCAGCTCACCACGAGCGAACACTGAAGCTTTCTTT	NA	TRBJ1-1	NA	TRBV5-1
CASSAGVPGELFF	TGTGCCAGTAGTGCGGGAGTACCCGGGGAGCTGTTTTTT	NA	TRBJ2-2	TRBD2	TRBV19
CASSTSGSTGELFF	TGTGCCAGCAGCACTAGCGGGAGCACCGGGGAGCTGTTTTTT	NA	TRBJ2-2	TRBD2	TRBV7-3
CASSFGTGNLRNSPLHF	TGTGCCAGCAGTTTTGGGACAGGGAATTTAAGGAATTCACCCCTCCACTTT	NA	TRBJ1-6	TRBD1	TRBV27
CASSVGTGAGEQYF	TGTGCCAGCAGCGTAGGTACGGGAGCAGGCGAGCAGTACTTC	NA	TRBJ2-7	NA	TRBV9
CASSLAGTFNREAFF	TGCGCCAGCAGCTTGGCCGGGACATTTAATAGGGAAGCTTTCTTT	NA	TRBJ1-1	NA	TRBV5-1
CASSLALAVETQYF	TGTGCCAGCAGCTTAGCCCTAGCCGTAGAGACCCAGTACTTC	NA	TRBJ2-5	NA	TRBV7-2
CAWSPGGGETQYF	TGTGCCTGGAGCCCCGGGGGGGGAGAGACCCAGTACTTC	NA	TRBJ2-5	TRBD2	TRBV30
CASGPTGGSDEQYF	TGTGCTAGTGGACCGACAGGCGGTAGTGACGAGCAGTACTTC	NA	TRBJ2-7	NA	TRBV12-5
CASSPTWDRKNEKLFF	TGCGCCAGCAGCCCGACCTGGGACAGAAAGAATGAAAAACTGTTTTTT	NA	TRBJ1-4	TRBD1	TRBV4-3
CASSPGTGGYNEQFF	TGTGCCAGCAGCCCCGGGACAGGGGGGTACAATGAGCAGTTCTTC	NA	TRBJ2-1	TRBD1	TRBV3-1/TRBV3-2
CASSLDEGFYTEAFF	TGTGCCAGCAGCTTAGATGAGGGATTCTACACTGAAGCTTTCTTT	once	TRBJ1-1	NA	TRBV7-2
CASSPEQGTPYEQYF	TGTGCCAGCAGCCCCGAACAGGGGACTCCTTACGAGCAGTACTTC	NA	TRBJ2-7	NA	TRBV7-2
CASSQDISNQPQHF	TGTGCCAGCAGCCAAGATATATCCAATCAGCCCCAGCATTTT	NA	TRBJ1-5	NA	TRBV4-2
CASSWPGAQPQHF	TGTGCCAGCAGTTGGCCAGGGGCTCAGCCCCAGCATTTT	NA	TRBJ1-5	NA	TRBV28